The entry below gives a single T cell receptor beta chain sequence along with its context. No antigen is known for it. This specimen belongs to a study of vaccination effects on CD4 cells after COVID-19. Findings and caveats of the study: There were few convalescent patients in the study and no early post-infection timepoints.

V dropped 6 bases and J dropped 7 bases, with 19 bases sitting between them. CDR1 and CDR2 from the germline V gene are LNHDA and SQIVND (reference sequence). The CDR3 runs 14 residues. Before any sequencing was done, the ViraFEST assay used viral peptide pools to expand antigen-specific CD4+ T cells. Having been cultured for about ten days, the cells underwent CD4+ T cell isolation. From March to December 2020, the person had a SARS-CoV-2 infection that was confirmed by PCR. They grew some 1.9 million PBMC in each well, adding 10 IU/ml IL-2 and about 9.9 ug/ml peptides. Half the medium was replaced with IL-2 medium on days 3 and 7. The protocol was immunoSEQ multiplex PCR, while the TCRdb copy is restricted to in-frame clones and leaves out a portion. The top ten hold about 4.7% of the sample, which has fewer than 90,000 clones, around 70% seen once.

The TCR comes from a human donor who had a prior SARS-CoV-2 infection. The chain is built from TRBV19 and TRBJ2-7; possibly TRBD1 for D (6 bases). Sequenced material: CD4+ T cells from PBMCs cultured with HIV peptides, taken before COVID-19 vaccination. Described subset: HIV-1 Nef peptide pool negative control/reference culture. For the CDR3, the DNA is TGTGCCAGTAGCCGGACAGCCTTTCTACGAGAGCAGTACTTC. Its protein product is CASSRTAFLREQYF.